This T cell receptor (beta chain) was observed in a study of OX40 agonist ivuxolimab in advanced cancers. Germline lookup yields CDR1 MNHNY and CDR2 SVGAGI (reference sequence). Losses at the gene ends were 6 bases for V and 1 base for J; bases not matched to a gene: 4. CDR3 size: 14 residues. Profiling relied on immunoSEQ multiplex PCR, and the TCRdb table lists in-frame clones only, not all of them. The sample has tens of thousands of clones, around 90% seen once. Blood was sampled at baseline, cycle 4 day 1, and cycle 7 day 1. In regard to this clone: Its specificity is unknown.

Overall study findings and caveats: At doses 0.1 to 3.0 mg/kg, CD4+ and CD8+ clones expanded.

This material consisted of CD4+ or CD8+ T cells sorted from blood, taken in a trial of the OX40 agonist ivuxolimab. This sequence joins TRBV6-6 and TRBJ2-7, with TRBD1 identical over 9 bases. The source of this sequence is an adult with an advanced solid tumor such as melanoma, head and neck, liver or kidney cancer. The CDR3 sequence is CASSSGTGSYEQYF. The CDR3 coding sequence is TGTGCCAGCAGCTCCGGGACAGGGTCCTACGAGCAGTACTTC.